This TCR beta chain was identified during a study of beta chain features in type 1 diabetes. Study results and limitations: Type 1 diabetes patients had VDJ junctions that carried fewer insertions and more deletions. Naive, central memory and regulatory TCRB repertoires appeared more similar among patients than healthy donors.

V was clipped by 10 bases and J by 4 bases, with 16 bases between them. The CDR3 runs to 13 residues. Germline CDR1 reads WSHSY; CDR2 reads SAAADI. The sequenced template was cDNA made from the entire isolated RNA. Only in-frame clones appear in the TCRdb table, and some are missing; sequencing was by immunoSEQ multiplex PCR. The table lists approximately 37,000 clones, 45% to 50% of them singletons. This clone showed up just a few times. As yet, its antigen is unknown. The sequenced sample consisted of central memory CD4+ T cells from blood. The sequence was obtained from a woman aged 18 to 35 in good health. This rearrangement joins TRBV10-2 to TRBJ2-5, with D perhaps TRBD2 (6 bases). CDR3 DNA sequence: TGCGCCACCGGCTTGGGGGGAGGAGAGACCCAGTACTTC. Translating gives CATGLGGGETQYF.